This TCR beta chain appears in the sequencing data of a study of blood T cell repertoires in COVID-19. Across the study: The origin of the acute and convalescent COVID-19 samples was the United States, Italy and Spain. PBMCs, B-cell-depleted T cells, or T cells provided the cDNA or gDNA that made up the material.

Authors' analysis steps: Quantification of nucleated cells was approximated via reference gene primer amplification. The protocol was immunoSEQ multiplex PCR, while the TCRdb copy is restricted to in-frame clones and leaves out a portion. V, J and clone size reflect that table, while D and trimming were determined from the DNA. The sample contains hundreds of thousands of clones, around 81% of which appear only once. The ends were cut back, 3 bases at V and 1 base at J, with 7 bases in the middle. CDR1 is SGHTS and CDR2 is YDEGEE in the germline V gene. CDR3 length: 13 residues. The sequence came from a woman aged 45-59 years with active or convalescent COVID-19. The gene calls are TRBV5-8 and TRBJ1-1; tentative D call: TRBD1 (6 bases). Sample: peripheral blood. For the CDR3, the DNA is TGTGCCAGCAGCTGGGGACAGAACACTGAAGCTTTCTTT. Protein: CASSWGQNTEAFF.